Each of the 23 T cell receptor beta chains below was sequenced from the same sample in a study of technical replicates of blood from four donors. Assay: immunoSEQ multiplex PCR; the TCRdb copy retains only in-frame clones and omits some. The sample includes about 79,000 clones, more than 85% of them seen just once. Sequencing used T cells isolated from PBMCs. Every receptor here comes from a human donor in good health. Some clones in this sample may be carry-over from other donors' samples.

Only a few counts were recorded for this clone. The chain uses TRBV15 and TRBJ2-2; D remains ambiguous. The CDR3 has 14 residues. Per the germline V gene, CDR1 is LNHNV and CDR2 is YYDKDF (reference sequence). Trimming left V 0 bases short and J 5 bases short, with 7 bases between. In DNA, the CDR3 is TGTGCCACCAGCAGAGATAAGGAGACCGGGGAGCTGTTTTTT. Amino acid sequence: CATSRDKETGELFF. Looking up the rest from reference TRBV15 and TRBJ2-2 gives the full variable domain: DAMVIQNPRYQVTQFGKPVTLSCSQTLNHNVMYWYQQKSSQAPKLLFHYYDKDFNNEADTPDNFQSRRPNTSFCFLDIRSPGLGDTAMYLCATSRDKETGELFFGEGSRLTVL.

The chain recombines TRBV7-9 with TRBJ1-1, with D perhaps TRBD1 (5 bases). Germline assignment: CDR1 SEHNR and CDR2 FQNEAQ (reference sequence). The germline V and J ends were trimmed by 1 base and 5 bases, with 14 bases remaining between them. This CDR3 is 15 amino acids long. CDR3 amino acids: CASSLEGTGGTEAFF. As DNA, the CDR3 is TGTGCCAGCAGCTTAGAGGGGACGGGGGGGACTGAAGCTTTCTTT.

This chain links TRBV28 with TRBJ1-1; D unresolved. Looked up from germline, CDR1 is MDHEN and CDR2 is SYDVKM. This CDR3 has 12 residues. The V end lost 6 bases, the J end lost 4 bases, and 9 bases lay between the germline ends. The CDR3 sequence is CASSAYTTEAFF. The CDR3 nucleotides are TGTGCCAGCAGCGCCTATACCACTGAAGCTTTCTTT.

In this sample, this clone turned up once. The J gene is TRBJ1-3, the V gene TRBV2; D gene ambiguous. The CDR3 is made up of 16 amino acids. Germline V gene sequence: CDR1 SNHLY, CDR2 FYNNEI. Trimming removed 2 bases at V and 0 bases at J, with 11 bases between. CDR3 protein: CASSERFLISGNTIYF. CDR3 nucleotides: TGTGCCAGCAGTGAACGGTTCCTCATCTCTGGAAACACCATATATTTT.

This clone was seen a single time. The V and J genes are TRBV29-1 and TRBJ2-4, with D hard to call. V lost 7 bases and J lost 8, with 12 bases in between. The CDR3 is 11 amino acids. Germline CDR1 SQVTM, CDR2 ANQGSEA. The chain's CDR3 is CSAELGDIQYF. Here the CDR3 DNA reads TGCAGCGCCGAGTTGGGCGACATTCAGTACTTC.

The rearrangement uses TRBV5-1 and TRBJ2-3; D may be TRBD1 (6 bases). Between the trimmed V and J ends, which lost 2 bases and 5 bases, there was a span of 12 bases. CDR1 is SGHRS, CDR2 YFSETQ, per germline. The CDR3 length is 14 residues. The CDR3 spells CASSFTGNEDTQYF. The CDR3, as DNA: TGCGCCAGCAGCTTCACAGGGAATGAAGATACGCAGTATTTT. Variable domain in full (rest from reference TRBV5-1 and TRBJ2-3): KAGVTQTPRYLIKTRGQQVTLSCSPISGHRSVSWYQQTPGQGLQFLFEYFSETQRNKGNFPGRFSGRQFSNSRSEMNVSTLELGDSALYLCASSFTGNEDTQYFGPGTRLTVL.

The genes are TRBV2 and TRBJ2-7; 11 bases align to TRBD1. Trimming removed 5 bases from V and 4 bases from J; junction bases left unmatched: 10. The CDR3 consists of 16 residues. Germline V gene sequence: CDR1 SNHLY, CDR2 FYNNEI. As DNA, the CDR3 is TGTGCCAGCAGTCCTCCAGGACAGGGGGCTTTTTACGAGCAGTACTTC. Protein: CASSPPGQGAFYEQYF.

The chain recombines TRBV21-1 with TRBJ2-2; TRBD1 was called by the table and not checked on the DNA. TRBV21-1 is given as a pseudogene. The CDR3 is made up of 21 amino acids. The CDR3 here is CASSKKTQPTPGEANTGELFF. DNA for the CDR3: TGTGCCAGCAGCAAGAAAACCCAACCCACCCCAGGGGAAGCGAACACCGGGGAGCTGTTTTTT.

This rearrangement joins TRBV27 to TRBJ2-7; D is perhaps TRBD2 (6 bases). V lost 3 bases and J 1 base, leaving 16 bases between the germline ends. This CDR3 contains 16 residues. The V gene's germline CDR1 is MNHEY and CDR2 SMNVEV (reference sequence). DNA of the CDR3: TGTGCCAGCAGTTTGGTTTGGGAGGCACCTTCCTACGAGCAGTACTTC. Protein product: CASSLVWEAPSYEQYF.

CDR3 nucleotide sequence: TGTGCTAGTGGCCCAGGGCCCTGGAATCAGCCCCAGCATTTT. This encodes CASGPGPWNQPQHF. The chain combines TRBV12-5 with TRBJ1-5; D is perhaps TRBD1 (5 bases). Deletions cut 6 bases from V and 4 bases from J, with 13 bases between. Germline CDR1 and CDR2: LGHNT and FRNRAP. The CDR3 runs to 14 residues.

The chain uses TRBV2 and TRBJ1-1, with D maybe TRBD1 (6 bases). The CDR3 consists of 12 residues. The V end was cut by 6 bases, the J end by 7 bases, with 12 bases between. Per the germline V gene, CDR1 is SNHLY and CDR2 is FYNNEI. This CDR3 is CASRTGTYEAFF. CDR3 coding DNA: TGTGCCAGCAGAACCGGGACATATGAAGCTTTCTTT.

The gene calls are TRBV6-1 and TRBJ2-5; 10 bases are shared with TRBD2. This CDR3 is built from 14 residues. Germline V lookup: CDR1 MNHNS, CDR2 SASEGT. The trim removed 8 bases at V and 4 bases at J, leaving 7 bases unmatched. The CDR3 DNA reads TGTGCCAGCCGGGCCGGGACTAGCGTAGAGACCCAGTACTTC. It specifies CASRAGTSVETQYF.

The chain has TRBV27 and TRBJ1-1; D gene uncertain. Between the trimmed V and J ends, which lost 2 bases and 4 bases, there was a span of 11 bases. Germline V gene lookup returns CDR1 MNHEY and CDR2 SMNVEV (reference sequence). This CDR3 comprises 14 residues. CDR3 loop: CASSLERGITEAFF. The CDR3 nucleotides read TGTGCCAGCAGTTTAGAACGAGGGATCACTGAAGCTTTCTTT.

This chain joins TRBV4-2 and TRBJ2-2; D may be TRBD1 (5 bases). This CDR3 spans 17 amino acids. CDR1 and CDR2 (germline): LGHNA, YNFKEQ. V was clipped by 0 bases and J by 5 bases, with 16 bases between them. The CDR3 loop is CASSQDLERGETGELFF. CDR3 in DNA: TGTGCCAGCAGCCAAGACTTGGAAAGGGGCGAGACCGGGGAGCTGTTTTTT.

The chain employs TRBV11-2 and TRBJ1-4, with D unclear. Trimming stripped 4 bases from V and 0 bases from J, with 9 bases between. The germline CDR1 and CDR2 sequences are SGHAT and FQNNGV. There are 15 residues in the CDR3. CDR3 sequence (DNA): TGTGCCAGCAGCTACAACCCTGCAACTAATGAAAAACTGTTTTTT. This codes for CASSYNPATNEKLFF.

This clone was picked up one time. V and J are TRBV15 and TRBJ2-1, with TRBD2 matching over 10 bases. J gave up 7 bases and V 0 bases, and 6 bases lay outside the gene matches. Per the germline V gene, CDR1 is LNHNV and CDR2 is YYDKDF (reference sequence). The CDR3 runs 16 residues. This CDR3 is CATSRDPSGRVNEQFF. The CDR3 DNA is TGTGCCACCAGCAGAGATCCGAGCGGGAGGGTGAATGAGCAGTTCTTC.

V usage is TRBV13 and J usage is TRBJ2-7, with TRBD2 identical over 11 bases. Trimming removed 0 bases from V and 6 bases from J; junction bases left unmatched: 1. Germline assignment: CDR1 PRHDT and CDR2 FYEKMQ (reference sequence). This CDR3 is built from 14 residues. The CDR3 reads CASSLGLAGAEQYF. Written as DNA, the CDR3 is TGTGCCAGCAGCTTAGGACTAGCGGGAGCCGAGCAGTACTTC.

V is TRBV14 and J is TRBJ2-3; 8 nucleotides line up with TRBD2. This CDR3 has 14 residues. The V gene's germline CDR1 is SGHDN and CDR2 FVKESK. Trimming cost V 3 bases and J 3 bases; bases outside gene matches: 2. CDR3 amino acids: CASSHLAGTDTQYF. The CDR3 DNA sequence: TGTGCCAGCAGCCATCTAGCGGGTACAGATACGCAGTATTTT.

The chain joins TRBV11-3 to TRBJ2-1; 8 bases are a match to TRBD2. Trimming at V came to 1 base and at J to 7 bases, leaving 6 bases not matched to a gene. Germline V gives CDR1 SGHNT, CDR2 YENEEA. The CDR3 runs to 15 residues. In nucleotides, the CDR3 is TGTGCCAGCAGCTTAGGGGCGGGAGGTACAAATGAGCAGTTCTTC. This sequence encodes CASSLGAGGTNEQFF. The whole variable domain, remainder taken from reference TRBV11-3 and TRBJ2-1, is EAGVVQSPRYKIIEKKQPVAFWCNPISGHNTLYWYLQNLGQGPELLIRYENEEAVDDSQLPKDRFSAERLKGVDSTLKIQPAELGDSAVYLCASSLGAGGTNEQFFGPGTRLTVL.

This chain links TRBV29-1 with TRBJ1-1; D ambiguous. Germline CDR1 and CDR2: SQVTM and ANQGSEA. Trimming removed 1 base from V and 6 bases from J, with 15 bases in between. The CDR3 is 14 amino acids. The CDR3 region is CSVEGRIRVAEAFF. CDR3 DNA: TGCAGCGTTGAAGGGAGGATAAGGGTCGCTGAAGCTTTCTTT.

The rearrangement links TRBV19 to TRBJ2-5; 9 bases agree with TRBD1. The germline V gene has CDR1 LNHDA and CDR2 SQIVND (reference sequence). The CDR3 loop spans 14 amino acids. Trimming at V came to 5 bases and at J to 5 bases, leaving 6 bases not matched to a gene. This chain's CDR3 is CASSDGTGSETQYF. The CDR3 DNA reads as TGTGCCAGTAGTGACGGGACAGGGTCGGAGACCCAGTACTTC.

This chain uses TRBV12-5 with TRBJ1-3; 9 bases map to TRBD1. V was pared by 6 bases and J by 0 bases, with 6 bases of the junction left unmatched. The CDR3 runs to 16 residues. The germline CDR1 and CDR2 sequences are LGHNT and FRNRAP. CDR3 region: CASGPGTGISGNTIYF. As DNA, the CDR3 is TGTGCTAGTGGCCCCGGGACAGGGATCTCTGGAAACACCATATATTTT.

The genes are TRBV4-1 and TRBJ2-1; 12 bases fit TRBD2. The ends lost 4 bases at V and 10 bases at J; junction bases unmatched: 8. The CDR3 extends over 15 amino acids. CDR1 MGHRA and CDR2 YSYEKL come from the germline V gene. CDR3 sequence: CASSRLLGLAGEQFF. Here the CDR3 DNA reads TGCGCCAGCAGCCGTCTCCTAGGACTAGCGGGAGAGCAGTTCTTC.